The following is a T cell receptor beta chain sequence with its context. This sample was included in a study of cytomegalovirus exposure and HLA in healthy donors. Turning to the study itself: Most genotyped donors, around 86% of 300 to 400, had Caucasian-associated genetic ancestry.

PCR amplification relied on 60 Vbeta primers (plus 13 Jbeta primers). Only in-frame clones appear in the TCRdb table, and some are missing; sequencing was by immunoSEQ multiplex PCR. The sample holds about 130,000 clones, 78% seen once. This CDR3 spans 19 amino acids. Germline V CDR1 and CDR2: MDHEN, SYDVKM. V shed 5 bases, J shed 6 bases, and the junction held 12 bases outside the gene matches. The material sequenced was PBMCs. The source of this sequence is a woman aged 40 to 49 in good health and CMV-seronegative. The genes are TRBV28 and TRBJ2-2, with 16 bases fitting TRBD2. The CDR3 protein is CASSGLLPGLAGGAGELFF. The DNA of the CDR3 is TGTGCCAGCAGTGGCCTGCTCCCGGGACTAGCGGGGGGGGCCGGGGAGCTGTTTTTT.